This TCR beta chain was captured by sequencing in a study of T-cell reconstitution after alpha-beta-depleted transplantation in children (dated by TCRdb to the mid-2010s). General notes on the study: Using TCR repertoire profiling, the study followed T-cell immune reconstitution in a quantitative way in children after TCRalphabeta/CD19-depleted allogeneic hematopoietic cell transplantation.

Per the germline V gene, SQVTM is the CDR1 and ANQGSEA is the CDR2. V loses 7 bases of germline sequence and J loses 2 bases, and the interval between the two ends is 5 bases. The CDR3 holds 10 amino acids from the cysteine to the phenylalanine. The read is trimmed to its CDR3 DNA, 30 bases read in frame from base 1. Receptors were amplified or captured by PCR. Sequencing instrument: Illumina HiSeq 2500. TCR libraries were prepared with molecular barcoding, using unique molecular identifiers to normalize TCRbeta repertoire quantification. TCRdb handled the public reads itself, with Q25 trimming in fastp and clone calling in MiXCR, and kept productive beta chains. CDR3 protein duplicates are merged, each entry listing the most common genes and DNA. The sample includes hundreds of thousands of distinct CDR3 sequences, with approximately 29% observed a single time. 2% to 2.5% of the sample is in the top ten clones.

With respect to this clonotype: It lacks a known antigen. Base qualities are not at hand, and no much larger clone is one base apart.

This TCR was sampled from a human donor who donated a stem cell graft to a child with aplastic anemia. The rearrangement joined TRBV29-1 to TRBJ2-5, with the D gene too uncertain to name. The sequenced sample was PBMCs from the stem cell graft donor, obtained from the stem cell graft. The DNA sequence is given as TGCAGCGGCGTACAAGAGACCCAGTACTTC. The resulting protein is CSGVQETQYF.